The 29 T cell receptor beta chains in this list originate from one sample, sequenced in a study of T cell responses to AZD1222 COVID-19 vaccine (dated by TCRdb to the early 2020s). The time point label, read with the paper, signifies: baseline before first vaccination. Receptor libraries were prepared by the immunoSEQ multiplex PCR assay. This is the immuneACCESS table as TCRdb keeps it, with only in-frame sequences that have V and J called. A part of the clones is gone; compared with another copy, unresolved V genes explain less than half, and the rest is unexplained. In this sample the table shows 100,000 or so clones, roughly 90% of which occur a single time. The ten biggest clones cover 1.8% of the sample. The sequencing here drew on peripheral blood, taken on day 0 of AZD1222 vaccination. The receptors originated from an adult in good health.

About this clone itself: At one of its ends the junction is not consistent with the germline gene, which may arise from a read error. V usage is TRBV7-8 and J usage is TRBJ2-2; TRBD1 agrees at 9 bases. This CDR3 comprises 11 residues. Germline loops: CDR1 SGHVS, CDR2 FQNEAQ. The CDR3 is CSTGGVGELFF. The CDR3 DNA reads TGCTCGACAGGGGGAGTCGGGGAGCTGTTTTTT.

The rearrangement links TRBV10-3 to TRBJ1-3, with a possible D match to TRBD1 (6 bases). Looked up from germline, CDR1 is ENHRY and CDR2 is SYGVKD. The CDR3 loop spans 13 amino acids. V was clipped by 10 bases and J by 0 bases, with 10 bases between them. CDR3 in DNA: TGTGCCACAGGGGATAACTCTGGAAACACCATATATTTT. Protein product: CATGDNSGNTIYF.

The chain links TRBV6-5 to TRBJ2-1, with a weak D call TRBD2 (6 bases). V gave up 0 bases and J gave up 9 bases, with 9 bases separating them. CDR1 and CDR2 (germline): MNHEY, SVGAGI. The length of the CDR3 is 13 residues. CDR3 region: CASSYSLEGEQFF. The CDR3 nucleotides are TGTGCCAGCAGTTACTCGTTGGAGGGTGAGCAGTTCTTC.

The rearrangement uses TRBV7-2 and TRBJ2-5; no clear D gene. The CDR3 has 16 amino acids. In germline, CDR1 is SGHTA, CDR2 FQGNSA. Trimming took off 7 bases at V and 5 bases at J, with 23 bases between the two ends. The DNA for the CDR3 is TGTGCCAGCAAGTCCCGCTCGTGGGTATCTCCTGAGACCCAGTACTTC. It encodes CASKSRSWVSPETQYF.

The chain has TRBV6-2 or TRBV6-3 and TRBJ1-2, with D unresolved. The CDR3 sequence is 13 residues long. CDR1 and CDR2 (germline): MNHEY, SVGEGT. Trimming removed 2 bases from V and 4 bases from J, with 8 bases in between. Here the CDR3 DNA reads TGTGCCAGCAGTTACCAGGAACCCTATGGCTACACCTTC. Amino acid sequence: CASSYQEPYGYTF.

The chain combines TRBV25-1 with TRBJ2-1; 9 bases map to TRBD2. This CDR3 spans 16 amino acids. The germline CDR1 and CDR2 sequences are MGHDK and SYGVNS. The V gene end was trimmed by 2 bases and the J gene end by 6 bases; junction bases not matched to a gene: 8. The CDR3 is CASSEVAGGGSNEQFF. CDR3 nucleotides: TGTGCCAGCAGTGAAGTGGCGGGAGGGGGTAGCAATGAGCAGTTCTTC.

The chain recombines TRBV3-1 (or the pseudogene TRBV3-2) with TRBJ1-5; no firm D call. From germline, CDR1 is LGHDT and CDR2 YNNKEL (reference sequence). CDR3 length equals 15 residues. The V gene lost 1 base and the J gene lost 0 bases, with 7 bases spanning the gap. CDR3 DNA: TGTGCCAGCAGCCAAGGCAGTTATAGCAATCAGCCCCAGCATTTT. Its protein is CASSQGSYSNQPQHF.

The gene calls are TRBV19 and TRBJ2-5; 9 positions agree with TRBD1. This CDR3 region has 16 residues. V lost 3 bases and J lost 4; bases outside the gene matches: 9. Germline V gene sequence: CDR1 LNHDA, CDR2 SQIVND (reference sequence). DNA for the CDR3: TGTGCCAGTAGTATTAGTACAGGGGGCTTTCGAGAGACCCAGTACTTC. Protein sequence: CASSISTGGFRETQYF.

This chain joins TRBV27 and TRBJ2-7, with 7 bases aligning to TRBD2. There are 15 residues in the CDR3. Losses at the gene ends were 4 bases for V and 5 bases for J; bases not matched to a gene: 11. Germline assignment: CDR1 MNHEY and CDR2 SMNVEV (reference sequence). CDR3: CASSWDRTRGNEQYF. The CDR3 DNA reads TGTGCCAGCAGTTGGGACCGGACTAGAGGAAACGAGCAGTACTTC.

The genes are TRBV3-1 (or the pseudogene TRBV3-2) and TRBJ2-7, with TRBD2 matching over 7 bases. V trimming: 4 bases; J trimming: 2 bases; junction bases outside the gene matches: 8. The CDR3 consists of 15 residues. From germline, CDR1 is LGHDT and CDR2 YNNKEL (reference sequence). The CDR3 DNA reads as TGTGCCAGCAGCCGGCGGGAAGCGGGAACCTACGAGCAGTACTTC. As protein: CASSRREAGTYEQYF.

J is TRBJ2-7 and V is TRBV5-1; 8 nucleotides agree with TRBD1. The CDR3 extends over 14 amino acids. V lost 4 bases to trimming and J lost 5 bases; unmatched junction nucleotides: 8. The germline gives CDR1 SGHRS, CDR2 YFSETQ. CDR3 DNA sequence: TGCGCCAGCAGCCTCTCAGGGGACAGGCACGAGCAGTACTTC. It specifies CASSLSGDRHEQYF. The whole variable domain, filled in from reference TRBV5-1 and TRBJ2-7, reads KAGVTQTPRYLIKTRGQQVTLSCSPISGHRSVSWYQQTPGQGLQFLFEYFSETQRNKGNFPGRFSGRQFSNSRSEMNVSTLELGDSALYLCASSLSGDRHEQYFGPGTRLTVT.

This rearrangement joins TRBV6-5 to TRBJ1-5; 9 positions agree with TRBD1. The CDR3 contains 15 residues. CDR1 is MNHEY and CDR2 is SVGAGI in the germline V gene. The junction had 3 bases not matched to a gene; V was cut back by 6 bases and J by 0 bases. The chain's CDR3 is CASRSDRGSNQPQHF. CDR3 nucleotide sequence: TGTGCCAGCAGATCGGACAGGGGTAGCAATCAGCCCCAGCATTTT.

CDR3 in amino acids: CASSPRGSGRGLNNEQFF. In nucleotides, the CDR3 is TGTGCCAGCAGCCCCCGAGGTAGCGGGAGAGGTCTCAACAATGAGCAGTTCTTC. The chain uses TRBV7-2 and TRBJ2-1; 9 nucleotides line up with TRBD2. V dropped 5 bases and J dropped 5; count of bases not matched to a gene: 16. The CDR3 runs to 18 residues. CDR1 and CDR2 (germline): SGHTA, FQGNSA.

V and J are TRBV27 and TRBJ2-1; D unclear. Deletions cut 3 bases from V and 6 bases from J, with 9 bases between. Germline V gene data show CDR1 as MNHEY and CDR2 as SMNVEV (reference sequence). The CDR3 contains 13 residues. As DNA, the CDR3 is TGTGCCAGCAGTTTGTCGAGTATCAATGAGCAGTTCTTC. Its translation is CASSLSSINEQFF.

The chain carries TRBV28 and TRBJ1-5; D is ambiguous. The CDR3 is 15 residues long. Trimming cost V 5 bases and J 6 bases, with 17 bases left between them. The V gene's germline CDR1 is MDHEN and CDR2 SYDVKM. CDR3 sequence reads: CASSRASRNVQPQHF. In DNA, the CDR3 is TGTGCCAGCAGTCGAGCATCTCGGAATGTTCAGCCCCAGCATTTT.

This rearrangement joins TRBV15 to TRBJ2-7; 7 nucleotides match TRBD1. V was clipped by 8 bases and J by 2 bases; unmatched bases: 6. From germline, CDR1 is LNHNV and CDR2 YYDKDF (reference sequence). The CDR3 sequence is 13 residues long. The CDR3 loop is CATGQEVAYEQYF. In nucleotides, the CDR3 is TGTGCCACCGGACAGGAGGTTGCCTACGAGCAGTACTTC.

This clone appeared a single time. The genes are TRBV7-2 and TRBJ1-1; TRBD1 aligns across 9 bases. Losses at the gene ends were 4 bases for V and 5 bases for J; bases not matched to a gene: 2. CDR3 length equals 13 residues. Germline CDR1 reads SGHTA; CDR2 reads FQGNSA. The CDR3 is CASSSQGATEAFF. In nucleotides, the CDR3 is TGTGCCAGCAGCTCACAGGGGGCTACTGAAGCTTTCTTT.

This chain's CDR3 is CASSEQGGHGNQPQHF. Here the CDR3 DNA reads TGTGCCAGCAGTGAACAGGGGGGCCATGGCAATCAGCCCCAGCATTTT. V and J are TRBV2 and TRBJ1-5; 7 positions agree with TRBD1. This CDR3 region has 16 residues. Germline loops: CDR1 SNHLY, CDR2 FYNNEI. Losses at the gene ends were 2 bases for V and 2 bases for J; bases not matched to a gene: 6.

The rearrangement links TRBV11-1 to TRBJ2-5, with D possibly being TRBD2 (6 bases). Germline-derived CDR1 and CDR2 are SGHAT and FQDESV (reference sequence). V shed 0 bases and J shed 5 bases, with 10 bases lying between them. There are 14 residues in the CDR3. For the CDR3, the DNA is TGTGCCAGCAGCTTAGCGGGGGGATTCGAGACCCAGTACTTC. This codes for CASSLAGGFETQYF.

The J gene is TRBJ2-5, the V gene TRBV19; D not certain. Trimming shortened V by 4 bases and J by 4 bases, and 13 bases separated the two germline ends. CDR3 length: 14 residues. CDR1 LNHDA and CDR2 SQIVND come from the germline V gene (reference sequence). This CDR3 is CASSRSLKRETQYF. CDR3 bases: TGTGCCAGTAGTAGGTCCTTGAAGCGAGAGACCCAGTACTTC.

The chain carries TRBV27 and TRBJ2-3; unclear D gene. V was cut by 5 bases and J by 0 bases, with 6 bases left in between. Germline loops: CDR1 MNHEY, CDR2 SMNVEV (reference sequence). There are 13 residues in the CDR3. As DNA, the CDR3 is TGTGCCAGCAGTAGAACTAGCACAGATACGCAGTATTTT. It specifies CASSRTSTDTQYF.

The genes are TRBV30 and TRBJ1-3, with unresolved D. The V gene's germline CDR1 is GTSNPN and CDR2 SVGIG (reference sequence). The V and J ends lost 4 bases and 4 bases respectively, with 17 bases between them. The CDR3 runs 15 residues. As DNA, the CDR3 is TGTGCCTGGACACGGATACCCTCTTCAGGAAACACCATATATTTT. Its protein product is CAWTRIPSSGNTIYF.

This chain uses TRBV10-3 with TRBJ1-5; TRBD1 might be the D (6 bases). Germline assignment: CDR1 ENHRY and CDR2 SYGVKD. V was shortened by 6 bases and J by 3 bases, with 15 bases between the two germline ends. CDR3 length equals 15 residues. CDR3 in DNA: TGTGCCATCAGCCGGAGGGGGGGAGACAATCAGCCCCAGCATTTT. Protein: CAISRRGGDNQPQHF.

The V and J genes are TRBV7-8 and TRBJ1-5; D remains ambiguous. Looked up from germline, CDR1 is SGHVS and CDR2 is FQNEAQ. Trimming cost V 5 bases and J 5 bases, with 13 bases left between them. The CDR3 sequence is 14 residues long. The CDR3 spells CASSALRLDQPQHF. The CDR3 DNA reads TGTGCCAGCAGCGCGCTGCGGCTCGATCAGCCCCAGCATTTT. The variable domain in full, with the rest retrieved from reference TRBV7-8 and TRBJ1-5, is GAGVSQSPRYKVAKRGQDVALRCDPISGHVSLFWYQQALGQGPEFLTYFQNEAQLDKSGLPSDRFFAERPEGSVSTLKIQRTQQEDSAVYLCASSALRLDQPQHFGDGTRLSIL.

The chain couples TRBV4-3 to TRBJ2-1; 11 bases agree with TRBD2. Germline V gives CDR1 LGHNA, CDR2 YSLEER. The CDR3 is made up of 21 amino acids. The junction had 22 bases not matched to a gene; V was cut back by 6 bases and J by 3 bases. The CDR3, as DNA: TGCGCCAGCAGTCGAAAGGCCCCAAATTCTGGGACTAGCGGAGGCTACAATGAGCAGTTCTTC. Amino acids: CASSRKAPNSGTSGGYNEQFF.

CDR3 bases: TGTGCCAGCAGTTTAAGGGGGCCTTTATATGGCTACACCTTC. It specifies CASSLRGPLYGYTF. The V gene is TRBV27, the J gene TRBJ1-2, with TRBD1 matching over 7 bases. V was clipped by 2 bases and J by 5 bases; unmatched bases: 5. CDR1 and CDR2 (germline): MNHEY, SMNVEV (reference sequence). The CDR3 length is 14 residues.

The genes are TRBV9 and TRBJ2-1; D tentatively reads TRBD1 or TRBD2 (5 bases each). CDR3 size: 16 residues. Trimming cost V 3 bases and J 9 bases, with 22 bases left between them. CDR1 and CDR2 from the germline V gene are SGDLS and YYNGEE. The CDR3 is CASSAARGTYTGEQFF. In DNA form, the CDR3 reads TGTGCCAGCAGCGCGGCGAGGGGCACCTACACAGGTGAGCAGTTCTTC.

The CDR3 here is CSAMPGTGGTGELFF. CDR3 nucleotide sequence: TGCAGCGCCATGCCCGGGACGGGGGGCACCGGGGAGCTGTTTTTT. This sequence joins TRBV29-1 and TRBJ2-2, with 7 bases aligning to TRBD2. Per germline, CDR1 SQVTM and CDR2 ANQGSEA. Trimming cost V 7 bases and J 4 bases; bases outside gene matches: 12. This CDR3 contains 15 residues.

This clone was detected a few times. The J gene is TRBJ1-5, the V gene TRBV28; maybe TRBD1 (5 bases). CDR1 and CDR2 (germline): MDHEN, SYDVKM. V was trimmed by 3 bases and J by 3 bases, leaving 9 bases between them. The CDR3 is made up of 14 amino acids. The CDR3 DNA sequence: TGTGCCAGCAGTTTTAAGGGGCTCAATCAGCCCCAGCATTTT. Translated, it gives CASSFKGLNQPQHF.